What follows is one T cell receptor (beta chain) and its context. As originally analysed: Researchers report that nucleated cell counts were estimated from reference gene primer amplification. Some clones are missing from TCRdb's copy, which holds only in-frame ones; the method was immunoSEQ multiplex PCR. V and J calls and clone size are copied from that table; D and trimming were computed from the DNA. The table lists 100,000 to 120,000 clones, 75% to 85% of them singletons, with 7.5% to 10% in the top ten. This record belongs to a study of blood T cell repertoires in COVID-19. Study background: Samples came from the United States, Italy and Spain, spanning acute and convalescent COVID-19. T cells, B-cell-depleted T cells, or PBMCs provided the cDNA or gDNA that served as material.

Per germline, CDR1 KGHSH and CDR2 LQKENI. This CDR3 has 18 residues. V was clipped by 3 bases and J by 3 bases; unmatched bases: 9. This chain joins TRBV18 and TRBJ1-3, with 12 bases identical to TRBD1. The material sequenced was peripheral blood. This TCR derives from a woman in her 70s with acute or convalescent COVID-19. The CDR3 DNA reads as TGTGCCAGCTCACCTTACCTCGGGACAGGGGGCGATGGAAACACCATATATTTT. It encodes CASSPYLGTGGDGNTIYF.